This TCR beta chain was observed in a study of blood T cell repertoires in COVID-19. This clone came up a few times. The CDR3 is 14 residues long. V was shortened by 4 bases and J by 3 bases, with 9 bases between the two germline ends. Germline V gene lookup returns CDR1 LNHNV and CDR2 YYDKDF (reference sequence). Original data processing: The assay estimated nucleated cells by amplifying reference gene primers. Data came from immunoSEQ multiplex PCR; TCRdb stores just in-frame clones and leaves some out. The V and J calls and clone size come from that table; D and trimming were worked out from the DNA. Seen here are roughly 250,000 clones, around 82% observed once, and the top ten hold approximately 8.6%.

Specimen: peripheral blood. The TCR originated in a man aged 35-49 years with active or convalescent COVID-19. The J gene is TRBJ2-2, the V gene TRBV15; D unresolved. This CDR3 is CATSKAPYTGELFF. The CDR3 DNA reads TGTGCCACCAGCAAAGCGCCCTACACCGGGGAGCTGTTTTTT.